The rows below give T cell receptor beta chains drawn from one sample of a study of blood T cell repertoires in COVID-19. Repertoires were generated with immunoSEQ multiplex PCR, while TCRdb's copy carries only in-frame clones and drops some. The table shows 35,000 to 50,000 clones, with 88% occurring only once. The sequencing sample was made of peripheral blood. The source of these receptors is a woman in her 40s with acute or convalescent COVID-19. Both conserved end residues are part of each CDR3. A D gene is named only where the DNA matches it firmly. Where a row states a size, it is once, few, many or the class of an expanded clone; other rows omit it.

D: .
J: TRBJ1-3
V: TRBV5-1
size: .
CDR3: CASSPGGGAGNTIYF
DNA: TGCGCCAGCAGCCCCGGCGGGGGAGCTGGAAACACCATATATTTT

D: .
J: TRBJ2-5
V: TRBV5-1
size: .
CDR3: CASSQFNRETQYF
DNA: TGCGCCAGCAGCCAATTTAACAGGGAGACCCAGTACTTC

D: .
J: TRBJ1-2
V: TRBV27
size: .
CDR3: CASSSVRGGYTF
DNA: TGTGCCAGCAGTTCGGTCCGCGGTGGCTACACCTTC

D: .
J: TRBJ2-6
V: TRBV5-1
size: .
CDR3: CASSSTVSLLGANVLTF
DNA: TGCGCCAGCAGCTCGACAGTGAGTCTTCTAGGGGCCAACGTCCTGACTTTC

D: .
J: TRBJ1-3
V: TRBV18
size: .
CDR3: CASSPPGSRTGNTIYF
DNA: TGTGCCAGCTCACCACCGGGGAGTCGGACTGGAAACACCATATATTTT

D: TRBD1
J: TRBJ1-4
V: TRBV30
size: .
CDR3: CACSRGFDEKLFF
DNA: TGTGCCTGTTCCAGGGGGTTTGATGAAAAACTGTTTTTT

D: .
J: TRBJ1-6
V: TRBV30
size: .
CDR3: CAWSGGDSPLHF
DNA: TGTGCCTGGAGTGGGGGGGACTCACCCCTCCACTTT

D: TRBD2
J: TRBJ2-1
V: TRBV3-1/TRBV3-2
size: .
CDR3: CASSQTSGQLGRNEQFF
DNA: TGTGCCAGCAGCCAAACTAGCGGCCAGTTGGGGCGCAATGAGCAGTTCTTC

D: .
J: TRBJ1-5
V: TRBV5-8
size: .
CDR3: CASSLGEGLNQPQHF
DNA: TGTGCCAGCAGCTTGGGGGAGGGGCTCAATCAGCCCCAGCATTTT

D: TRBD2
J: TRBJ2-3
V: TRBV10-3
size: .
CDR3: CAISVRGGGADTQYF
DNA: TGTGCCATCAGTGTCCGGGGGGGAGGGGCAGATACGCAGTATTTT

D: .
J: TRBJ1-6
V: TRBV19
size: once
CDR3: CASSITGGQSPLHF
DNA: TGTGCCAGTAGTATCACCGGGGGGCAATCACCCCTCCACTTT

D: .
J: TRBJ1-3
V: TRBV28
size: .
CDR3: CASSSQGLGNTIYF
DNA: TGTGCCAGCAGTTCACAGGGTCTTGGAAACACCATATATTTT

D: TRBD1
J: TRBJ1-1
V: TRBV7-9
size: .
CDR3: CASSSQRTGNTEAFF
DNA: TGTGCCAGCAGCTCCCAGAGGACAGGGAACACTGAAGCTTTCTTT

D: TRBD1
J: TRBJ1-5
V: TRBV3-1/TRBV3-2
size: .
CDR3: CASSQGGRGHGQPQHF
DNA: TGTGCCAGCAGCCAAGGCGGCAGGGGGCATGGTCAGCCCCAGCATTTT

D: .
J: TRBJ2-3
V: TRBV27
size: few
CDR3: CASSLHRDFTQYF
DNA: TGTGCCAGCAGTTTGCACCGGGATTTCACGCAGTATTTT

D: TRBD1
J: TRBJ2-2
V: TRBV6-6
size: few
CDR3: CASSETGDGELFF
DNA: TGTGCCAGCAGCGAGACAGGGGACGGGGAGCTGTTTTTT

D: TRBD2
J: TRBJ2-1
V: TRBV5-1
size: .
CDR3: CASSPGGAGVMGNEQFF
DNA: TGCGCCAGCAGCCCCGGGGGAGCGGGAGTTATGGGCAATGAGCAGTTCTTC

D: .
J: TRBJ2-7
V: TRBV5-8
size: .
CDR3: CASSLARYEQYF
DNA: TGTGCCAGCAGCTTGGCGCGGTACGAGCAGTACTTC

D: .
J: TRBJ1-1
V: TRBV7-9
size: .
CDR3: CASSLSKNTEAFF
DNA: TGTGCCAGCAGCTTGTCCAAGAACACTGAAGCTTTCTTT

D: TRBD1
J: TRBJ2-5
V: TRBV9
size: .
CDR3: CASSGFSYRGRETQYF
DNA: TGTGCCAGCAGCGGCTTTTCTTACAGGGGGCGGGAGACCCAGTACTTC

D: .
J: TRBJ1-6
V: TRBV7-9
size: .
CDR3: CASSLAGFGGGDSPLHF
DNA: TGTGCCAGTAGCTTAGCAGGTTTCGGCGGGGGTGATTCACCCCTCCACTTT

D: .
J: TRBJ2-3
V: TRBV24-1
size: .
CDR3: CATSDYNGGRTDTQYF
DNA: TGTGCCACCAGTGATTATAACGGGGGGCGGACAGATACGCAGTATTTT

D: TRBD2
J: TRBJ2-5
V: TRBV2
size: .
CDR3: CASSEPWGLAGGGGTQYF
DNA: TGTGCCAGCAGTGAACCCTGGGGGCTAGCGGGAGGAGGGGGGACCCAGTACTTC

D: TRBD1
J: TRBJ2-7
V: TRBV5-6
size: .
CDR3: CATTGRGQGVEEQYF
DNA: TGTGCCACCACCGGCCGGGGACAGGGGGTTGAAGAGCAGTACTTC

D: TRBD2
J: TRBJ2-7
V: TRBV18
size: .
CDR3: CASSPPPGLAGGSSYEQYF
DNA: TGTGCCAGCTCACCACCCCCGGGACTAGCGGGGGGTAGCTCCTACGAGCAGTACTTC

D: .
J: TRBJ2-7
V: TRBV27
size: .
CDR3: CASSLGQTLDSYEQYF
DNA: TGTGCCAGCAGTCTCGGACAGACTTTGGATTCGTACGAGCAGTACTTC

D: .
J: TRBJ2-3
V: TRBV7-2
size: .
CDR3: CASSFRGTDTQYF
DNA: TGTGCCAGCAGCTTCCGGGGCACAGATACGCAGTATTTT

D: .
J: TRBJ1-2
V: TRBV5-6
size: .
CDR3: CASSQRAAGDYGYTF
DNA: TGTGCCAGCAGCCAGAGGGCAGCGGGGGACTATGGCTACACCTTC

D: .
J: TRBJ1-2
V: TRBV5-1
size: once
CDR3: CASSLPGEGRDYGYTF
DNA: TGCGCCAGCAGCCTCCCCGGGGAGGGAAGAGACTATGGCTACACCTTC

D: .
J: TRBJ1-2
V: TRBV19
size: .
CDR3: CASLGLTSDYTF
DNA: TGTGCCAGTCTGGGCCTTACTTCTGACTACACCTTC

D: .
J: TRBJ1-6
V: TRBV21-1
size: .
CDR3: CASSAQGASNSPLHF
DNA: TGTGCCAGCAGCGCCCAGGGGGCTTCCAATTCACCCCTCCACTTT

D: TRBD1
J: TRBJ1-6
V: TRBV5-1
size: .
CDR3: CASSSTGDGAPLHF
DNA: TGCGCCAGCAGCTCGACAGGGGACGGAGCGCCCCTCCACTTT

D: TRBD2
J: TRBJ2-5
V: TRBV27
size: .
CDR3: CASRAGVVETQYF
DNA: TGTGCCAGCAGGGCGGGAGTAGTAGAGACCCAGTACTTC

D: TRBD1
J: TRBJ2-5
V: TRBV6-5
size: .
CDR3: CASSGQGKETQYF
DNA: TGTGCCAGCAGCGGACAGGGGAAAGAGACCCAGTACTTC

D: TRBD1
J: TRBJ2-5
V: TRBV28
size: .
CDR3: CASSLVLGPDRGAQETQYF
DNA: TGTGCCAGCAGTTTAGTCTTGGGGCCTGACAGGGGGGCACAAGAGACCCAGTACTTC

D: .
J: TRBJ1-2
V: TRBV5-1
size: .
CDR3: CASSFGGPNYGYTF
DNA: TGCGCCAGCAGCTTTGGGGGCCCTAACTATGGCTACACCTTC